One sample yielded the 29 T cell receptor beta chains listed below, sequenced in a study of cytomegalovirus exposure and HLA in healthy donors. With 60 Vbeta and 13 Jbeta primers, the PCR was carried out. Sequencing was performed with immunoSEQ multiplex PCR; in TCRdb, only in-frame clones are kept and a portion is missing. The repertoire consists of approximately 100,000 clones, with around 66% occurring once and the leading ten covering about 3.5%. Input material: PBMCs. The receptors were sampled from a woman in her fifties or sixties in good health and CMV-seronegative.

The CDR3 reads CAISMDRGYGYTF. In nucleotides, the CDR3 is TGTGCCATCAGCATGGACAGGGGCTATGGCTACACCTTC. The chain combines TRBV10-3 with TRBJ1-2; 9 nucleotides agree with TRBD1. This CDR3 region has 13 residues. Germline V gives CDR1 ENHRY, CDR2 SYGVKD. Unmatched junction bases numbered 3, after V lost 6 bases and J lost 4 bases.

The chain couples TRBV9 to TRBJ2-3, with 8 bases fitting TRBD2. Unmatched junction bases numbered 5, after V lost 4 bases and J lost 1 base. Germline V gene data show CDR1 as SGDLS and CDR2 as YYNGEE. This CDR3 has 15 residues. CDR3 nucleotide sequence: TGTGCCAGCAGCCCTTCAGCGGGGGGCACAGATACGCAGTATTTT. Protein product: CASSPSAGGTDTQYF.

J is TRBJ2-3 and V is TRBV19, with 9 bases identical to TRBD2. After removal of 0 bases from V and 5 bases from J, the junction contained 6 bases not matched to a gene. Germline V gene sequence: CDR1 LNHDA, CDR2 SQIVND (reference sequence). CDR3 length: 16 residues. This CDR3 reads CASSIEGSGGGDTQYF. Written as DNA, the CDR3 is TGTGCCAGTAGTATAGAGGGTAGCGGGGGAGGAGATACGCAGTATTTT.

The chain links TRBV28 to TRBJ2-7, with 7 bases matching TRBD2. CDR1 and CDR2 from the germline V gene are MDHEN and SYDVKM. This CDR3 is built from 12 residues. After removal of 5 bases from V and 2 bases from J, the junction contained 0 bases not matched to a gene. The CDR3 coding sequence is TGTGCCAGCAGTGGGGGGGCCTACGAGCAGTACTTC. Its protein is CASSGGAYEQYF.

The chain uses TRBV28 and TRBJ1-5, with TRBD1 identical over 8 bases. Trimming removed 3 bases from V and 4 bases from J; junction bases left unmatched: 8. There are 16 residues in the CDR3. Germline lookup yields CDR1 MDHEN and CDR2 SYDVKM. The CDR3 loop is CASSLDQGAGNQPQHF. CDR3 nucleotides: TGTGCCAGCAGTTTGGACCAGGGGGCTGGGAATCAGCCCCAGCATTTT.

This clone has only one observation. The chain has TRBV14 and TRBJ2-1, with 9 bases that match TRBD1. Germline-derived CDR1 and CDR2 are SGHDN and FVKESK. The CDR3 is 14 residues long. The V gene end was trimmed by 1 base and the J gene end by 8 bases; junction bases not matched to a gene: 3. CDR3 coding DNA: TGTGCCAGCAGCCAAGGACAGGGGGTCTATGAGCAGTTCTTC. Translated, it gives CASSQGQGVYEQFF.

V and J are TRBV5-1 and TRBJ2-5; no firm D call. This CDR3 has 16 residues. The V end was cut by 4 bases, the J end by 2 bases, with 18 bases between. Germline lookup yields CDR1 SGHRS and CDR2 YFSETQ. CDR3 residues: CASSRDAGSKQETQYF. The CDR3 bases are TGCGCCAGCAGCAGAGATGCAGGTTCCAAGCAAGAGACCCAGTACTTC.

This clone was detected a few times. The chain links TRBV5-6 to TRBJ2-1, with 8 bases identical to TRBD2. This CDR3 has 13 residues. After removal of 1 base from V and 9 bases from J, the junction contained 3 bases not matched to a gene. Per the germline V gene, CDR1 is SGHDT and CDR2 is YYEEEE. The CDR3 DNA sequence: TGTGCCAGCAGCTTGCAGCGGGGGTCTGAGCAGTTCTTC. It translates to CASSLQRGSEQFF.

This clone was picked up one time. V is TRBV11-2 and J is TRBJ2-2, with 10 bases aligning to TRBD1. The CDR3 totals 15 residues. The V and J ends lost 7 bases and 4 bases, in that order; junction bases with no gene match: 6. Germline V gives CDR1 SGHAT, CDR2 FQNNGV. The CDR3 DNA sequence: TGTGCCAGCAAAACCGGGACAGGGGTCACCGGGGAGCTGTTTTTT. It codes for CASKTGTGVTGELFF.

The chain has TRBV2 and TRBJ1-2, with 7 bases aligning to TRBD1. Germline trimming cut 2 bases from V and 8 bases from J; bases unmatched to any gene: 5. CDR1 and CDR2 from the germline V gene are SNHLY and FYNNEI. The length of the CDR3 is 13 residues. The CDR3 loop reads CASSELQGSGYTF. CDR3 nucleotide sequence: TGTGCCAGCAGTGAATTACAGGGGAGCGGCTACACCTTC.

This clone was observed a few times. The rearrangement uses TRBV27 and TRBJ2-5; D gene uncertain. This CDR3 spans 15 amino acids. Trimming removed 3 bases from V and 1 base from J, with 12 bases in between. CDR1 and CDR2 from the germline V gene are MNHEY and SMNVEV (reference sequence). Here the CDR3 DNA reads TGTGCCAGCAGTTTTGGTGGTAGCCTCCAAGAGACCCAGTACTTC. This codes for CASSFGGSLQETQYF.

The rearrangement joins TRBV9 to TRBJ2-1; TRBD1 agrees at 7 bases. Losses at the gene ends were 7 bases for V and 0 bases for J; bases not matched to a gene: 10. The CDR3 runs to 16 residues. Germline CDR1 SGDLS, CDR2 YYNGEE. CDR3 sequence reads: CASGVTRQGSYNEQFF. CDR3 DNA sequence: TGTGCCAGCGGAGTTACCCGACAGGGCTCCTACAATGAGCAGTTCTTC.

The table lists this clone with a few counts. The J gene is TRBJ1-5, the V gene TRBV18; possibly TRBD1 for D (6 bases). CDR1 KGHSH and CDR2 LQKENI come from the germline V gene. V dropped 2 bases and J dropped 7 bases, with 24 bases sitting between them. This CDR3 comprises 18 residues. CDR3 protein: CASSPWAGVTGIEQPQHF. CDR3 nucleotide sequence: TGTGCCAGCTCACCATGGGCGGGAGTAACAGGGATCGAGCAGCCCCAGCATTTT.

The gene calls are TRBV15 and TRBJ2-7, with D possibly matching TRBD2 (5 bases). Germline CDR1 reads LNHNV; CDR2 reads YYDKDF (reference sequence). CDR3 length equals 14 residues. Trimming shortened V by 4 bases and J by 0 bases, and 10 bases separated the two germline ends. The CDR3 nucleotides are TGTGCCACCAGCATGGTAGGGAGCTCCTACGAGCAGTACTTC. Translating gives CATSMVGSSYEQYF.

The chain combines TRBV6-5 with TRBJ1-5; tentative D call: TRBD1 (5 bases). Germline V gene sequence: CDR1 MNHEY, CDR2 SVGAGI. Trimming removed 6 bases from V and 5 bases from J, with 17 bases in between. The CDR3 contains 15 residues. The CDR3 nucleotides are TGTGCCAGCAGGTCCGGGGGAGACCCCTATCAGCCCCAGCATTTT. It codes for CASRSGGDPYQPQHF.

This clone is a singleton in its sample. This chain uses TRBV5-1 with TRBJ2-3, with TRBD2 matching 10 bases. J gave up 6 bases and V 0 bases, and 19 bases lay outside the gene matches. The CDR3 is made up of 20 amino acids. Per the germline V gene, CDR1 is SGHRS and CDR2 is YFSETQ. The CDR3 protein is CASSLGRTSGGWGPIDTQYF. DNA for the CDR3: TGCGCCAGCAGCTTGGGTCGGACTAGCGGCGGGTGGGGGCCTATCGATACGCAGTATTTT.

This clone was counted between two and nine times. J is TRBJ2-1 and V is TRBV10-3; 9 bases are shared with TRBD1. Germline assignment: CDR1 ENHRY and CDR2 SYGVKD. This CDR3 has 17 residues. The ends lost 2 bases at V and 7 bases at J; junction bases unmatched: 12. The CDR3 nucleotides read TGTGCCATCAGTGAGCCTCCGGGACAGGGACCGGGAAATGAGCAGTTCTTC. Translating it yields CAISEPPGQGPGNEQFF.

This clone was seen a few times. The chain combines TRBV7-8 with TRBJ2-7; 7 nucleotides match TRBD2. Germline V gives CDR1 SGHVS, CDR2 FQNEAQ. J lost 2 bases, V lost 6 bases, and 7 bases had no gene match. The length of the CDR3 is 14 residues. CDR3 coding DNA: TGTGCCAGCAGGATGGCGGGAGAGGCCTACGAGCAGTACTTC. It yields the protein CASRMAGEAYEQYF.

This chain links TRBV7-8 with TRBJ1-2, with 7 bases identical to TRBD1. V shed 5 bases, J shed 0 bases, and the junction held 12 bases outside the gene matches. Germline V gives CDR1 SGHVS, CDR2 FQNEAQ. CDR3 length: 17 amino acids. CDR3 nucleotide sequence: TGTGCCAGCAGCGACAGGGCCCGGCCCGCCGCTAACTATGGCTACACCTTC. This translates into CASSDRARPAANYGYTF.

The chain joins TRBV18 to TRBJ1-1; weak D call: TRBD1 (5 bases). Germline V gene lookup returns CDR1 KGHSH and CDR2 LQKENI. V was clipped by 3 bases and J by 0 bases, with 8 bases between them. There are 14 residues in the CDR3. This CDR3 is CASSPNRMNTEAFF. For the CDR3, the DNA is TGTGCCAGCTCACCCAACAGGATGAACACTGAAGCTTTCTTT.

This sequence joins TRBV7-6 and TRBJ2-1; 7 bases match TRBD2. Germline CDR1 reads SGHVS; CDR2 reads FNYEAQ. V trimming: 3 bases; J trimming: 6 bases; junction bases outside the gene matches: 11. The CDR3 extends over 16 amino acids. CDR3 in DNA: TGTGCCAGCAGCTTGCGCTCGGGAGGAAGCTCCAATGAGCAGTTCTTC. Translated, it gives CASSLRSGGSSNEQFF.

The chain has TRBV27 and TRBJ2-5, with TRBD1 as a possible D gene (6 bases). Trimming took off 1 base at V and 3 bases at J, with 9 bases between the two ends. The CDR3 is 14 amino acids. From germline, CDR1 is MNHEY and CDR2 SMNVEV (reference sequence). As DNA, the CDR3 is TGTGCCAGCAGTTTATTAGCAGGGGAAGAGACCCAGTACTTC. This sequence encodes CASSLLAGEETQYF.

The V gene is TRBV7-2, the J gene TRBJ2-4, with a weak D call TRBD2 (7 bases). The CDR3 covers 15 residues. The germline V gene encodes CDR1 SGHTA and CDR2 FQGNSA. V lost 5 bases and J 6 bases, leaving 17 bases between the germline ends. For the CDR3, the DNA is TGTGCCAGCAGCGCCCGCTTGGGAGGGGGAAACATTCAGTACTTC. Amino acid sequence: CASSARLGGGNIQYF.

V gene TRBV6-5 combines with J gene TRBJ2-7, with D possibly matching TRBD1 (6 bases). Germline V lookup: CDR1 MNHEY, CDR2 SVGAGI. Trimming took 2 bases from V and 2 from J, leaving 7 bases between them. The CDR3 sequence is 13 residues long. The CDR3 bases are TGTGCCAGCAGTTACGGGACACCCTACGAGCAGTACTTC. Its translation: CASSYGTPYEQYF.

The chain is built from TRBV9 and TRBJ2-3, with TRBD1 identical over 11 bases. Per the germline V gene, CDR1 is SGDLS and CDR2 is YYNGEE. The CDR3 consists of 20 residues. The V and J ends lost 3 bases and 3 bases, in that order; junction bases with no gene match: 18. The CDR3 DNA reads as TGTGCCAGCAGCGACCACCCCTCCACGGGACAGGGGGAATATACAGATACGCAGTATTTT. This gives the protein CASSDHPSTGQGEYTDTQYF. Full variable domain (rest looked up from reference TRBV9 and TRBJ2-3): DSGVTQTPKHLITATGQRVTLRCSPRSGDLSVYWYQQSLDQGLQFLIQYYNGEERAKGNILERFSAQQFPDLHSELNLSSLELGDSALYFCASSDHPSTGQGEYTDTQYFGPGTRLTVL.

The CDR3 loop reads CASSADGGGSYNEQFF. CDR3 DNA: TGCGCCAGCAGCGCGGACGGGGGGGGCTCCTACAATGAGCAGTTCTTC. This chain joins TRBV5-1 and TRBJ2-1, with 8 bases identical to TRBD2. After removal of 4 bases from V and 0 bases from J, the junction contained 6 bases not matched to a gene. The CDR3 contains 16 residues. Germline CDR1 reads SGHRS; CDR2 reads YFSETQ.

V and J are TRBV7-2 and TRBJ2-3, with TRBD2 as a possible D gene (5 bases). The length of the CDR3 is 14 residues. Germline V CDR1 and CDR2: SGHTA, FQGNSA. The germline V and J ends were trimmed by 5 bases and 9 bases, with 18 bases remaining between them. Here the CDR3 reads CASSPRTPSGTQYF. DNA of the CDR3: TGTGCCAGCAGCCCTAGGACTCCCTCGGGGACGCAGTATTTT.

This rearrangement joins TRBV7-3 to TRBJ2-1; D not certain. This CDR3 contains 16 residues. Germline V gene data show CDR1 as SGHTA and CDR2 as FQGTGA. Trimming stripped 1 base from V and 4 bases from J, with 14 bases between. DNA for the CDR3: TGTGCCAGCAGCTTAATCTCGGAGCGCGGATACAATGAGCAGTTCTTC. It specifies CASSLISERGYNEQFF. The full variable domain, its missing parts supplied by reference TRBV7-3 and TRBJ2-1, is GAGVSQTPSNKVTEKGKYVELRCDPISGHTALYWYRQSLGQGPEFLIYFQGTGAADDSGLPNDRFFAVRPEGSVSTLKIQRTERGDSAVYLCASSLISERGYNEQFFGPGTRLTVL.

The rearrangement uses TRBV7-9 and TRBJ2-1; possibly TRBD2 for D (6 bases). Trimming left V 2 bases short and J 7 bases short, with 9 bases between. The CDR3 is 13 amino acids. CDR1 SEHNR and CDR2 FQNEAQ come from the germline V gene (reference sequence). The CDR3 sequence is CASSLWGRNEQFF. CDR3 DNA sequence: TGTGCCAGCAGCTTATGGGGGAGGAATGAGCAGTTCTTC.